The 23 T cell receptor beta chains below all came from one sample that was sequenced in a study of blood T cells in healthy people across ages. For the second PCR, which ran for about 7 to 11 cycles, a sample-barcoded 5' primer and a J-beta primer mix were used. Each CDR3 protein gets one entry after TCRdb re-called the 5' RACE reads with MiXCR. The repertoire has over 950,000 distinct CDR3 sequences, roughly two fifths of them found once; the top ten carry under 15%. Material: blood. Receptors were obtained from a man younger than 35 in good health.

This clonotype was observed at least ten times. The chain uses TRBV10-3 and TRBJ2-3, with D maybe TRBD2 (6 bases). The CDR3 sequence is 17 residues long. Germline CDR1 ENHRY, CDR2 SYGVKD. Trimming stripped 0 bases from V and 5 bases from J, with 18 bases between. CDR3 nucleotides: TGTGCCATCAGTGAGTCAAGGGGCAGGGAGGTGAAAGATACGCAGTATTTT. Protein: CAISESRGREVKDTQYF.

The J gene is TRBJ2-3, the V gene TRBV20-1; D may match TRBD1 or TRBD2 (6 bases each). The CDR3 consists of 15 residues. The ends were cut back, 3 bases at V and 0 bases at J, with 13 bases in the middle. Looked up from germline, CDR1 is DFQATT and CDR2 is SNEGSKA (reference sequence). The CDR3 sequence: CSARGGRASTDTQYF. In nucleotides, the CDR3 is TGCAGTGCTAGGGGGGGCAGAGCTAGCACAGATACGCAGTATTTT.

A few counts support this clonotype. The V and J genes are TRBV10-2 and TRBJ1-2; TRBD1 might be the D (5 bases). The CDR3 has 18 amino acids. CDR1 WSHSY and CDR2 SAAADI come from the germline V gene. V dropped 2 bases and J dropped 2 bases, with 21 bases sitting between them. The CDR3 DNA follows: TGCGCCAGCAGTGAGAGGGGCAGGGTGATTGGTGTGAACTATGGCTACACCTTC. This translates into CASSERGRVIGVNYGYTF.

This clonotype was counted many times. This chain connects TRBV4-3 to TRBJ2-7, with D possibly being TRBD2 (6 bases). Looked up from germline, CDR1 is LGHNA and CDR2 is YSLEER. V was cut by 0 bases and J by 1 base, with 7 bases left in between. This CDR3 is 14 amino acids long. The CDR3 DNA is TGCGCCAGCAGCCAAGATGGGGGGTCCTACGAGCAGTACTTC. Amino acid sequence: CASSQDGGSYEQYF.

The rearrangement links TRBV7-8 to TRBJ2-7; D may match TRBD1 or TRBD2 (5 bases each). V lost 0 bases to trimming and J lost 5 bases, with 11 bases between them. The germline V gene encodes CDR1 SGHVS and CDR2 FQNEAQ. The CDR3 contains 14 residues. The CDR3 DNA sequence: TGTGCCAGCAGCTTAGCCAGAGCGGACAACGAGCAGTACTTC. Its protein is CASSLARADNEQYF. Variable domain in full (rest from reference TRBV7-8 and TRBJ2-7): GAGVSQSPRYKVAKRGQDVALRCDPISGHVSLFWYQQALGQGPEFLTYFQNEAQLDKSGLPSDRFFAERPEGSVSTLKIQRTQQEDSAVYLCASSLARADNEQYFGPGTRLTVT.

This chain uses TRBV28 with TRBJ2-7; 9 bases match TRBD1. The DNA end is more similar to TRBJ2-5, so the J call may be wrong. The CDR3 length is 16 residues. Germline V CDR1 and CDR2: MDHEN, SYDVKM. CDR3: CASSRPPLGTGRTQYF. DNA of the CDR3: TGTGCCAGCAGTCGTCCCCCCCTTGGGACAGGGAGGACCCAGTACTTC.

A word on this clonotype: At one of its ends the junction is not consistent with the germline gene, which may arise from a read error. This rearrangement joins TRBV5-6 to TRBJ2-1; TRBD1 aligns across 10 bases. This CDR3 is built from 15 residues. The V gene's germline CDR1 is SGHDT and CDR2 YYEEEE. In DNA, the CDR3 is TGTGCCGGCAGCAGGGACAGGGGCTCCCTAAATGAGCAGTTCTTC. This encodes CAGSRDRGSLNEQFF.

This clonotype was detected once. The chain couples TRBV7-2 to TRBJ1-5, with D perhaps TRBD1 (5 bases). V lost 5 bases and J 4 bases, leaving 15 bases between the germline ends. The germline V gene encodes CDR1 SGHTA and CDR2 FQGNSA. The CDR3 is made up of 15 amino acids. The DNA for the CDR3 is TGTGCCAGCAGCAGGGGTTGGACGGGGAATCAGCCCCAGCATTTT. It is translated as CASSRGWTGNQPQHF. The full variable domain, in which reference TRBV7-2 and TRBJ1-5 provide the parts outside the CDR3, is GAGVSQSPSNKVTEKGKDVELRCDPISGHTALYWYRQSLGQGLEFLIYFQGNSAPDKSGLPSDRFSAERTGGSVSTLTIQRTQQEDSAVYLCASSRGWTGNQPQHFGDGTRLSIL.

This chain connects TRBV5-1 to TRBJ2-5; either TRBD1 or TRBD2 may supply D (5 bases each). TRBJ2-4 explains the end of the DNA better; the J call may be wrong. Germline values: CDR1 SGHRS, CDR2 YFSETQ. CDR3 length: 14 residues. Here the CDR3 reads CASSLSSGRDIQYF. The DNA for the CDR3 is TGCGCCAGCAGCTTGTCCTCAGGGCGGGACATTCAGTACTTC.

V usage is TRBV7-2 and J usage is TRBJ2-5, with TRBD1 matching over 12 bases. The CDR3 loop spans 17 amino acids. V lost 0 bases to trimming and J lost 7 bases; unmatched junction nucleotides: 9. Germline V gives CDR1 SGHTA, CDR2 FQGNSA. The CDR3 sequence is CASSLASGTGGKATQYF. CDR3 nucleotides: TGTGCCAGCAGCTTAGCGAGTGGGACAGGGGGCAAAGCGACCCAGTACTTC.

This chain connects TRBV29-1 to TRBJ2-1; 7 bases map to TRBD1. V dropped 4 bases and J dropped 7; count of bases not matched to a gene: 4. The CDR3 has 12 amino acids. The germline CDR1 and CDR2 sequences are SQVTM and ANQGSEA. The CDR3 sequence is CSVGSRGNEQFF. The DNA for the CDR3 is TGCAGCGTTGGGTCCAGGGGGAATGAGCAGTTCTTC.

The chain carries TRBV29-1 and TRBJ2-5; D not resolved. CDR1 SQVTM and CDR2 ANQGSEA come from the germline V gene. The CDR3 loop spans 13 amino acids. V shed 3 bases and J shed 11 bases, with 19 bases lying between them. The CDR3 sequence: CSVDLNSRDEQYF. The CDR3 nucleotides read TGCAGCGTTGATCTTAATAGTAGGGATGAGCAGTACTTC. The complete variable domain, with remaining parts taken from reference TRBV29-1 and TRBJ2-5, reads SAVISQKPSRDICQRGTSLTIQCQVDSQVTMMFWYRQQPGQSLTLIATANQGSEATYESGFVIDKFPISRPNLTFSTLTVSNMSPEDSSIYLCSVDLNSRDEQYFGPGTRLLVL.

The rearrangement uses TRBV12-3 or TRBV12-4 and TRBJ1-2, with TRBD1 matching over 7 bases. The CDR3 loop spans 15 amino acids. The V segment lost 8 bases and the J segment 3 bases; nucleotides outside the gene matches: 12. CDR3 loop: CASGKGGGQHYGYTF. In DNA form, the CDR3 reads TGTGCCAGCGGAAAAGGTGGGGGACAGCACTATGGCTACACCTTC.

The chain employs TRBV7-9 and TRBJ1-5; TRBD1 is a possible D gene (5 bases). The CDR3 is 18 residues long. The germline CDR1 and CDR2 sequences are SEHNR and FQNEAQ (reference sequence). The V gene lost 1 base and the J gene lost 0 bases, with 16 bases spanning the gap. The CDR3 region is CASSLVPGRVGSNQPQHF. The CDR3, as DNA: TGTGCCAGCAGCTTAGTGCCAGGGAGGGTGGGTAGCAATCAGCCCCAGCATTTT.

The V gene is TRBV7-9, the J gene TRBJ1-4, with D perhaps TRBD1 (5 bases). There are 13 residues in the CDR3. Trimming removed 1 base at V and 9 bases at J, with 9 bases between. From germline, CDR1 is SEHNR and CDR2 FQNEAQ (reference sequence). CDR3 DNA sequence: TGTGCCAGCAGCTTAGGACAGTTCAAAAAACTGTTTTTT. Amino acid sequence: CASSLGQFKKLFF.

This sequence joins TRBV27 and TRBJ2-5, with D perhaps TRBD1 (6 bases). The J call may be in error: the DNA end matches TRBJ2-7 better. Germline values: CDR1 MNHEY, CDR2 SMNVEV (reference sequence). The CDR3 is made up of 13 amino acids. The CDR3 DNA follows: TGTGCCAGCAGTTTGGGGGCTCGCAACGAGCAGTACTTC. It codes for CASSLGARNEQYF.

In its sample, this clonotype was seen a few times. The chain is built from TRBV6-2 or TRBV6-3 and TRBJ1-5; D might be TRBD1 (6 bases). CDR3 length: 14 amino acids. Per the germline V gene, CDR1 is MNHEY and CDR2 is SVGEGT. V lost 10 bases to trimming and J lost 6 bases, with 19 bases between them. This CDR3 reads CAIGQTGLSQPQHF. In DNA form, the CDR3 reads TGTGCCATTGGGCAAACAGGGCTTTCTCAGCCCCAGCATTTT.

The V and J genes are TRBV6-2 or TRBV6-3 and TRBJ1-1, with D possibly TRBD1 on 6 matching bases. This CDR3 region has 13 residues. Looked up from germline, CDR1 is MNHEY and CDR2 is SVGEGT. The germline V and J ends were trimmed by 2 bases and 4 bases, with 8 bases remaining between them. The CDR3 spells CASSYRGFTEAFF. The CDR3 DNA sequence: TGTGCCAGCAGTTACAGGGGGTTCACTGAAGCTTTCTTT.

The chain's CDR3 is CASSQGATTSSGYTF. The CDR3 DNA sequence: TGCGCCAGCAGCCAAGGAGCGACTACCTCTAGTGGCTACACCTTC. The gene calls are TRBV4-1 and TRBJ1-2; no reliable D call. CDR3 length: 15 amino acids. V lost 1 base and J 7 bases, leaving 16 bases between the germline ends. Looked up from germline, CDR1 is MGHRA and CDR2 is YSYEKL.

Points on this clonotype: One base away lies a much larger clone, so this may be a sequencing read error. The rearrangement links TRBV4-2 to TRBJ2-3; perhaps TRBD2 as D (6 bases). The V gene lost 1 base and the J gene lost 4 bases, with 18 bases spanning the gap. Germline V gene data show CDR1 as LGHNA and CDR2 as YNFKEQ. The CDR3 spans 17 residues. The CDR3: CASSQGGGGASADTQYF. CDR3 coding DNA: TGTGCCAGCAGCCAAGGGGGTGGCGGAGCTAGCGCAGATACGCAGTATTTT.

This chain uses TRBV4-1 with TRBJ2-5; D unresolved. The CDR3 sequence is 13 residues long. Germline CDR1 is MGHRA and CDR2 is YSYEKL. The V gene lost 9 bases and the J gene lost 11 bases, with 22 bases spanning the gap. This chain's CDR3 is CASSGETYNEQYF. CDR3 in DNA: TGCGCCAGTTCAGGCGAGACCTACAATGAGCAGTACTTC.

This sequence joins TRBV6-9 and TRBJ2-1; 10 bases line up with TRBD1. CDR1 MNHGY and CDR2 SVAAGI come from the germline V gene. Trimming removed 2 bases from V and 9 bases from J; junction bases left unmatched: 10. This CDR3 contains 16 residues. CDR3 nucleotides: TGTGCCAGCAGTTATGGTTTTGGACAGGGGGACGGTGAGCAGTTCTTC. It specifies CASSYGFGQGDGEQFF.

In the case of this clonotype: Its ends do not fully match the called genes, so a read error is possible. J is TRBJ2-3 and V is TRBV7-9, with 7 nucleotides matching TRBD2. From germline, CDR1 is SEHNR and CDR2 FQNEAQ (reference sequence). The CDR3 totals 16 residues. The CDR3 loop is CVSSLAHGGGTDTQYF. The CDR3 coding sequence is TGTGTCAGCAGCTTAGCACATGGGGGGGGCACAGATACGCAGTATTTT.